These T cell receptor beta chains were read from a single sample in a study of shared clonotypes between healthy human individuals. This table comes from immunoSEQ multiplex PCR, and its TCRdb copy is limited to in-frame clones, with some not included. The sample has about 2 million clones, approximately 94% seen once. What was sequenced was naive CD8+ T cells sorted from blood. The receptors here all came from a man aged 18 to 29 in good health. Each CDR3 is given with its conserved first and last residue. A D gene is named only where the DNA matches it firmly. Only part of the rows carry a size: once, few, many, or a class if the clone is expanded.

d_gene: -
v_gene: TRBV29-1
j_gene: TRBJ2-7
abundance: -
CDR3nt: TGCAGCCCTAACGACAGCTCCTACGAGCAGTACTTC
CDR3aa: CSPNDSSYEQYF

d_gene: TRBD1
v_gene: TRBV27
j_gene: TRBJ2-7
abundance: once
CDR3nt: TGTGCCAGCAGTTTGAGACAGGGGACAAGAGAGCAGTACTTC
CDR3aa: CASSLRQGTREQYF

d_gene: TRBD2
v_gene: TRBV4-1
j_gene: TRBJ2-1
abundance: -
CDR3nt: TGCGCCAGCAGCCATATTACGGGAGGAGGAAACAATGAGCAGTTCTTC
CDR3aa: CASSHITGGGNNEQFF

d_gene: -
v_gene: TRBV5-4
j_gene: TRBJ2-7
abundance: -
CDR3nt: TGTGCCAGCAGCTTGACCACAGGGAGCTCCTACGAGCAGTACTTC
CDR3aa: CASSLTTGSSYEQYF

d_gene: TRBD2
v_gene: TRBV27
j_gene: TRBJ2-1
abundance: -
CDR3nt: TGTGCCAGCAGTGCGGTAGCGGGAGGGCCCTACAATGAGCAGTTCTTC
CDR3aa: CASSAVAGGPYNEQFF

d_gene: TRBD1
v_gene: TRBV4-1
j_gene: TRBJ2-7
abundance: -
CDR3nt: TGCGCCAGCAGCCAAGATCCCGCACAGGGGGCTTACGAGCAGTACTTC
CDR3aa: CASSQDPAQGAYEQYF

d_gene: -
v_gene: TRBV19
j_gene: TRBJ1-6
abundance: few
CDR3nt: TGTGCCAGTAGTATTTGGGGGAATTCACCCCTCCACTTT
CDR3aa: CASSIWGNSPLHF

d_gene: TRBD2
v_gene: TRBV11-2
j_gene: TRBJ2-7
abundance: -
CDR3nt: TGTGCCAGCAGCTTAGCGGGGGGTGGGTACGAGCAGTACTTC
CDR3aa: CASSLAGGGYEQYF

d_gene: -
v_gene: TRBV19
j_gene: TRBJ1-2
abundance: -
CDR3nt: TGTGCCAGTAGTATAGGTCTAGTCTCTAACTATGGCTACACCTTC
CDR3aa: CASSIGLVSNYGYTF

d_gene: TRBD2
v_gene: TRBV4-1
j_gene: TRBJ2-3
abundance: -
CDR3nt: TGCGCCAGCAGCCAAGGACTAGCGGGGGGGATCACAGATACGCAGTATTTT
CDR3aa: CASSQGLAGGITDTQYF

d_gene: -
v_gene: TRBV7-6
j_gene: TRBJ2-1
abundance: -
CDR3nt: TGTGCCAGCAGCCTTTTAACTAACTCCTACAATGAGCAGTTCTTC
CDR3aa: CASSLLTNSYNEQFF

d_gene: TRBD1
v_gene: TRBV29-1
j_gene: TRBJ2-5
abundance: -
CDR3nt: TGCAGCGTCGAGTCCGGGACAGGGTTAGAGACCCAGTACTTC
CDR3aa: CSVESGTGLETQYF

d_gene: -
v_gene: TRBV14
j_gene: TRBJ2-2
abundance: -
CDR3nt: TGTGCCAGCAGCCAGACCTCGGCGCTGTCTAACACCGGGGAGCTGTTTTTT
CDR3aa: CASSQTSALSNTGELFF

d_gene: TRBD1
v_gene: TRBV9
j_gene: TRBJ2-5
abundance: -
CDR3nt: TGTGCCAGCAGCACCTCAGGACAGGGGAGGCCCTACCAAGAGACCCAGTACTTC
CDR3aa: CASSTSGQGRPYQETQYF

d_gene: -
v_gene: TRBV28
j_gene: TRBJ2-7
abundance: -
CDR3nt: TGTGCCAGCATCCGGGCAGGGGAAGGCTACGAGCAGTACTTC
CDR3aa: CASIRAGEGYEQYF

d_gene: -
v_gene: TRBV27
j_gene: TRBJ1-4
abundance: -
CDR3nt: TGTGCCAGCAGTTTAGTCGGGACACTTGAAAAACTGTTTTTT
CDR3aa: CASSLVGTLEKLFF

d_gene: TRBD1
v_gene: TRBV2
j_gene: TRBJ2-7
abundance: -
CDR3nt: TGTGCCAGCGGCTTGGGACAGGGGGGGAACGAGCAGTACTTC
CDR3aa: CASGLGQGGNEQYF

d_gene: -
v_gene: TRBV2
j_gene: TRBJ1-1
abundance: -
CDR3nt: TGTGGAAAGGGGCTGGCCACTGAAGCTTTCTTT
CDR3aa: CGKGLATEAFF

d_gene: TRBD1
v_gene: TRBV25-1
j_gene: TRBJ2-7
abundance: -
CDR3nt: TGTGCCAGCAGTGAATATAGGCAGGGGGCCTACGAGCAGTACTTC
CDR3aa: CASSEYRQGAYEQYF

d_gene: -
v_gene: TRBV30
j_gene: TRBJ2-5
abundance: -
CDR3nt: TGTGCCTGGAGTGCGAGCGGGTGGAACGGGGAGACCCAGTACTTC
CDR3aa: CAWSASGWNGETQYF

d_gene: TRBD2
v_gene: TRBV7-8
j_gene: TRBJ2-7
abundance: once
CDR3nt: TGTGCCAGCAGCTTTCGTGCTAGCGGCTCCTACGAGCAGTACTTC
CDR3aa: CASSFRASGSYEQYF

d_gene: -
v_gene: TRBV5-8
j_gene: TRBJ2-6
abundance: -
CDR3nt: TGTGCCAGCAGCCGACGGACGGTGTCTGACGTCCTGACTTTC
CDR3aa: CASSRRTVSDVLTF

d_gene: -
v_gene: TRBV2
j_gene: TRBJ2-3
abundance: -
CDR3nt: TGTGCCAGCTCTCGCGGGACTTCGCAGTATTTT
CDR3aa: CASSRGTSQYF

d_gene: -
v_gene: TRBV5-8
j_gene: TRBJ2-1
abundance: -
CDR3nt: TGTGCCAGCAGCTTGGGGGAGGCCGACTACAATGAGCAGTTCTTC
CDR3aa: CASSLGEADYNEQFF

d_gene: -
v_gene: TRBV9
j_gene: TRBJ2-1
abundance: -
CDR3nt: TGTGCCAGCAGCGAATTACGACAGAGCGATGAGCAGTTCTTC
CDR3aa: CASSELRQSDEQFF

d_gene: TRBD2
v_gene: TRBV4-3
j_gene: TRBJ2-1
abundance: -
CDR3nt: TGCGCCAGCAGCCAAGATTGGACTAGCGGGAGAAAAGAGCAGTTCTTC
CDR3aa: CASSQDWTSGRKEQFF

d_gene: -
v_gene: TRBV5-6
j_gene: TRBJ1-1
abundance: -
CDR3nt: TGTGCCAGCAGCTTGGGCCGCCCGAACACTGAAGCTTTCTTT
CDR3aa: CASSLGRPNTEAFF

d_gene: -
v_gene: TRBV25-1
j_gene: TRBJ1-1
abundance: -
CDR3nt: TGTGCCAGCAGTGATACTGGCGGTTCTGAAGCTTTCTTT
CDR3aa: CASSDTGGSEAFF

d_gene: -
v_gene: TRBV6-1
j_gene: TRBJ1-4
abundance: -
CDR3nt: TGTGCCAGCAGTAGTACAGGATTAACTAATGAAAAACTGTTTTTT
CDR3aa: CASSSTGLTNEKLFF

d_gene: -
v_gene: TRBV5-6
j_gene: TRBJ2-5
abundance: -
CDR3nt: TGTGCCAGCAGTCATCGTCGGGGTAGTGAGGAGACCCAGTACTTC
CDR3aa: CASSHRRGSEETQYF

d_gene: -
v_gene: TRBV2
j_gene: TRBJ2-3
abundance: -
CDR3nt: TGTGCCAGCAGTGATTCGGGAACAACAGATACGCAGTATTTT
CDR3aa: CASSDSGTTDTQYF

d_gene: -
v_gene: TRBV7-6
j_gene: TRBJ1-4
abundance: -
CDR3nt: TGTGCCAGCAGCCTAGGGGGAGGGTTGGAAAAACTGTTTTTT
CDR3aa: CASSLGGGLEKLFF

d_gene: TRBD2
v_gene: TRBV27
j_gene: TRBJ2-3
abundance: -
CDR3nt: TGTGCCAGCAGTCCCTTGACTAGCGGGAGGGCCCCCACAGATACGCAGTATTTT
CDR3aa: CASSPLTSGRAPTDTQYF

d_gene: -
v_gene: TRBV19
j_gene: TRBJ1-4
abundance: -
CDR3nt: TGTGCCAGTAGTCCAGACTCTGCAACTAATGAAAAACTGTTTTTT
CDR3aa: CASSPDSATNEKLFF

d_gene: -
v_gene: TRBV30
j_gene: TRBJ1-3
abundance: few
CDR3nt: TGTGCCTGGAGTGTAATTGGGGCCATGGGAAACACCATATATTTT
CDR3aa: CAWSVIGAMGNTIYF

d_gene: -
v_gene: TRBV4-1
j_gene: TRBJ1-1
abundance: -
CDR3nt: TGCGCCAGCAGCCTATCAGAACACAACACTGAAGCTTTCTTT
CDR3aa: CASSLSEHNTEAFF

d_gene: -
v_gene: TRBV2
j_gene: TRBJ2-7
abundance: many
CDR3nt: TGTGCCAGCAGTGGGGTGAATAGATACGAGCAGTACTTC
CDR3aa: CASSGVNRYEQYF

d_gene: -
v_gene: TRBV5-1
j_gene: TRBJ2-7
abundance: -
CDR3nt: TGCGCCAGCAGCTTGGCCGCGGGCACAAATTTTGAGCAGTACTTC
CDR3aa: CASSLAAGTNFEQYF

d_gene: -
v_gene: TRBV6-5
j_gene: TRBJ2-7
abundance: -
CDR3nt: TGTGCCAGCAGCCCCGGGACTGTGCCTTCCTACGAGCAGTACTTC
CDR3aa: CASSPGTVPSYEQYF

d_gene: -
v_gene: TRBV7-9
j_gene: TRBJ2-2
abundance: -
CDR3nt: TGTGCCAGCCGTTGGGGGGACGCCGGGGAGCTGTTTTTT
CDR3aa: CASRWGDAGELFF

d_gene: -
v_gene: TRBV5-1
j_gene: TRBJ1-4
abundance: -
CDR3nt: TGCGCCAGCAGACCCCGACAGGCTCCTAATGAAAAACTGTTTTTT
CDR3aa: CASRPRQAPNEKLFF

d_gene: -
v_gene: TRBV29-1
j_gene: TRBJ1-2
abundance: -
CDR3nt: TGCAGCGTTGAAGGAGGGGATCCTGGCTACACCTTC
CDR3aa: CSVEGGDPGYTF

d_gene: TRBD1
v_gene: TRBV29-1
j_gene: TRBJ2-7
abundance: -
CDR3nt: TGCAGCGTCCTGACAGGGCCCTACGAGCAGTACTTC
CDR3aa: CSVLTGPYEQYF

d_gene: -
v_gene: TRBV2
j_gene: TRBJ2-7
abundance: -
CDR3nt: TGTGCCAGCAGTCTCGAGATCGGGTTCGAGCAGTACTTC
CDR3aa: CASSLEIGFEQYF

d_gene: -
v_gene: TRBV13
j_gene: TRBJ2-7
abundance: once
CDR3nt: TGTGCCAGCAGCCTCTCTATCGGGGACGAGCAGTACTTC
CDR3aa: CASSLSIGDEQYF

d_gene: -
v_gene: TRBV5-4
j_gene: TRBJ2-5
abundance: -
CDR3nt: TGTGCCATCCCGGCTCTGGGGGATACGGAGACCCAGTACTTC
CDR3aa: CAIPALGDTETQYF

d_gene: -
v_gene: TRBV6-1
j_gene: TRBJ2-5
abundance: -
CDR3nt: TGTGCCAGCAGTGATTCCGGGCAGGGAATCGGAGAGACCCAGTACTTC
CDR3aa: CASSDSGQGIGETQYF

d_gene: -
v_gene: TRBV7-9
j_gene: TRBJ2-5
abundance: -
CDR3nt: TGTGCCAGCAGCTTGAGGGTGGGAGAGACCCAGTACTTC
CDR3aa: CASSLRVGETQYF

d_gene: -
v_gene: TRBV27
j_gene: TRBJ2-7
abundance: -
CDR3nt: TGTGCCAGCAGTCCCGGTTTTAGGGCCCCTGCCCACGAGCAGTACTTC
CDR3aa: CASSPGFRAPAHEQYF

d_gene: -
v_gene: TRBV9
j_gene: TRBJ2-1
abundance: -
CDR3nt: TGTGCCAGCAGCGTAGAGCGGGACACTCCCTACAATGAGCAGTTCTTC
CDR3aa: CASSVERDTPYNEQFF

d_gene: -
v_gene: TRBV2
j_gene: TRBJ2-1
abundance: -
CDR3nt: TGTGCCAGCAGTTCCCCCTTCCACAATGAGCAGTTCTTC
CDR3aa: CASSSPFHNEQFF

d_gene: -
v_gene: TRBV5-4
j_gene: TRBJ1-1
abundance: -
CDR3nt: TGTGCCAGCAGCTCAGGAGAACGAGGCACTGAAGCTTTCTTT
CDR3aa: CASSSGERGTEAFF

d_gene: -
v_gene: TRBV11-1
j_gene: TRBJ1-6
abundance: -
CDR3nt: TGTGCCAGCAGTGGGGAGGGGGGGCGAAATTCACCCCTCCACTTT
CDR3aa: CASSGEGGRNSPLHF